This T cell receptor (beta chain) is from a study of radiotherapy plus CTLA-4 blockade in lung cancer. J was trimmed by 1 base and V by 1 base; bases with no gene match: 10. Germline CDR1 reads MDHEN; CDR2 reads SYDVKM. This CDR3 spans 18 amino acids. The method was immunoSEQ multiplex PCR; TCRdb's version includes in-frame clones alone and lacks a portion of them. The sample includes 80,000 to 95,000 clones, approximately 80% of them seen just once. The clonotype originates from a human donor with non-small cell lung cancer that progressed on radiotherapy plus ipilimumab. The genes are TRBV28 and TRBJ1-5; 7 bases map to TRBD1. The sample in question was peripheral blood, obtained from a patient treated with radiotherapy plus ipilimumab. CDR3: CASSLSGTATISNQPQHF. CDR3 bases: TGTGCCAGCAGTTTATCCGGGACAGCTACGATCAGCAATCAGCCCCAGCATTTT.